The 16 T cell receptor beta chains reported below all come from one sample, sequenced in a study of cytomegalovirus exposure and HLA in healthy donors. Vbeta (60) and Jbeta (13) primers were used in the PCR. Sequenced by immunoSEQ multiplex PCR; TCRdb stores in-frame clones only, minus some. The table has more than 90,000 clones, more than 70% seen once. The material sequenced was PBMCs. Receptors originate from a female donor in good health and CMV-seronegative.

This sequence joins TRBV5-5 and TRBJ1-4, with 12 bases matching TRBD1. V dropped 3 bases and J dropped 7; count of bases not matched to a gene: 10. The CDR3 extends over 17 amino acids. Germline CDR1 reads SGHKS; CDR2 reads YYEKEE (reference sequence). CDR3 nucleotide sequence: TGTGCCAGCAGCTCACCGGGACAGGGGGCGCGGGTTGAAAAACTGTTTTTT. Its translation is CASSSPGQGARVEKLFF.

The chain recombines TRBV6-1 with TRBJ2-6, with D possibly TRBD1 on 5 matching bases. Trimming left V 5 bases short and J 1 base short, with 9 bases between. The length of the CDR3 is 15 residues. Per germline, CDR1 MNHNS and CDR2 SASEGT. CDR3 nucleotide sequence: TGTGCCAGCAGTTTCCAGGGATCTGGGGCCAACGTCCTGACTTTC. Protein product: CASSFQGSGANVLTF.

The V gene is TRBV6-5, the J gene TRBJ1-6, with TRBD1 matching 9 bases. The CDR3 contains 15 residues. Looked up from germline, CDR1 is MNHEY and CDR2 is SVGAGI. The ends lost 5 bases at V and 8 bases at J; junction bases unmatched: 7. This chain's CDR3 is CASSRSGQGYSPLHF. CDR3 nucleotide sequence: TGTGCCAGCAGTAGATCGGGACAGGGTTATTCACCCCTCCACTTT.

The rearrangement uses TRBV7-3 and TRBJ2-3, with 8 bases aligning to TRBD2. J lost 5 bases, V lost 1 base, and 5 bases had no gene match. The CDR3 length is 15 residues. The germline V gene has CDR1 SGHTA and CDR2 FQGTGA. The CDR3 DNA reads TGTGCCAGCAGCTTAATTAGCGGGGCGGGAGATACGCAGTATTTT. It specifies CASSLISGAGDTQYF. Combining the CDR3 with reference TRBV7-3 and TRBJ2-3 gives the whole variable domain GAGVSQTPSNKVTEKGKYVELRCDPISGHTALYWYRQSLGQGPEFLIYFQGTGAADDSGLPNDRFFAVRPEGSVSTLKIQRTERGDSAVYLCASSLISGAGDTQYFGPGTRLTVL.

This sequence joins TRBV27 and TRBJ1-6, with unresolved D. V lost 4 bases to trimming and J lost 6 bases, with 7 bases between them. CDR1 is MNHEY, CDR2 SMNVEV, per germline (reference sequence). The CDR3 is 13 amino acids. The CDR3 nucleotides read TGTGCCAGCAGTTGGGCCGCTAATTCACCCCTCCACTTT. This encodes CASSWAANSPLHF.

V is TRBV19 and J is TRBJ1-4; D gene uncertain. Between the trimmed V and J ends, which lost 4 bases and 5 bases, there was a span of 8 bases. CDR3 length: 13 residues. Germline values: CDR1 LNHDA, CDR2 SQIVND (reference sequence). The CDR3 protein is CASSRQGNEKLFF. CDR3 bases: TGTGCCAGTAGTAGACAAGGAAATGAAAAACTGTTTTTT.

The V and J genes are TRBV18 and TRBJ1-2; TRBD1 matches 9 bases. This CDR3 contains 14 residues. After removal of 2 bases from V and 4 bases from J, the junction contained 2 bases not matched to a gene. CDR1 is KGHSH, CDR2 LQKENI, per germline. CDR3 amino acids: CASSPGGQGYGYTF. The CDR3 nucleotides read TGTGCCAGCTCACCAGGGGGACAGGGCTATGGCTACACCTTC.

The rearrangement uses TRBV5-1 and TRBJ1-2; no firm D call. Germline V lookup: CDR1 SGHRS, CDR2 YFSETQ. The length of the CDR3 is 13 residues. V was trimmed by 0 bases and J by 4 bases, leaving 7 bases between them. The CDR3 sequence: CASSLGGAYGYTF. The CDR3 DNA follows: TGCGCCAGCAGCTTGGGGGGAGCCTATGGCTACACCTTC. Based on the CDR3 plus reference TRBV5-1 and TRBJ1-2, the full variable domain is KAGVTQTPRYLIKTRGQQVTLSCSPISGHRSVSWYQQTPGQGLQFLFEYFSETQRNKGNFPGRFSGRQFSNSRSEMNVSTLELGDSALYLCASSLGGAYGYTFGSGTRLTVV.

In DNA form, the CDR3 reads TGTGCCAGCAGTGATGGTAGCGGGAGGGGTGGAGATACGCAGTATTTT. It translates to CASSDGSGRGGDTQYF. The chain joins TRBV25-1 to TRBJ2-3, with 11 bases identical to TRBD2. Unmatched junction bases numbered 7, after V lost 3 bases and J lost 5 bases. The CDR3 totals 16 residues. CDR1 and CDR2 (germline): MGHDK, SYGVNS.

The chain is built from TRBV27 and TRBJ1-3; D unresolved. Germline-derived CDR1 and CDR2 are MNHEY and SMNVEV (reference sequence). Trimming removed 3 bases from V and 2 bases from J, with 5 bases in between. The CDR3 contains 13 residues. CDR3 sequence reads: CASSFGAGNTIYF. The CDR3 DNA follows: TGTGCCAGCAGTTTCGGGGCTGGAAACACCATATATTTT.

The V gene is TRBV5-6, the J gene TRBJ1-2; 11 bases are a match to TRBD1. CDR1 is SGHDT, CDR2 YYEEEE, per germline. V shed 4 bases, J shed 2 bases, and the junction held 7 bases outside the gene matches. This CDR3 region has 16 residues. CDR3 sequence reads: CASSLGGQGANYGYTF. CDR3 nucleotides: TGTGCCAGCAGCCTGGGCGGACAGGGGGCGAACTATGGCTACACCTTC.

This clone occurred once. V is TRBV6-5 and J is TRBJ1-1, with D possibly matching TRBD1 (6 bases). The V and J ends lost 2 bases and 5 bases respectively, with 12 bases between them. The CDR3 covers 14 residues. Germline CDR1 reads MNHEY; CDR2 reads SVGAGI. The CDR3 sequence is CASSYPTGKTEAFF. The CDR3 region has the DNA TGTGCCAGCAGTTACCCCACAGGGAAGACTGAAGCTTTCTTT.

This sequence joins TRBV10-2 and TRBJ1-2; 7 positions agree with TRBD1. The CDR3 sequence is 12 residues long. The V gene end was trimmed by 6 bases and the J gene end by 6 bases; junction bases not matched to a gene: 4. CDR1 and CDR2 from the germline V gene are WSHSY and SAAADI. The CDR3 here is CASRNTGDGYTF. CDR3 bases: TGCGCCAGCAGGAATACAGGGGATGGCTACACCTTC.

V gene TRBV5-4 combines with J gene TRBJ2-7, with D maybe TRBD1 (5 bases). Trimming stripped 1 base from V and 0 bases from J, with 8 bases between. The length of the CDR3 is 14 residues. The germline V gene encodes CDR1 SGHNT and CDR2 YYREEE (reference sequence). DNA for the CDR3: TGTGCCAGCAGCTTGTGGGGCAGCTCCTACGAGCAGTACTTC. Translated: CASSLWGSSYEQYF.

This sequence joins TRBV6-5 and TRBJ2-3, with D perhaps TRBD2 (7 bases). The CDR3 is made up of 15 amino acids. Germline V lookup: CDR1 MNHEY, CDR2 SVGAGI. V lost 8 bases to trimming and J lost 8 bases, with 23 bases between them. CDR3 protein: CASYSGDPRGGTQYF. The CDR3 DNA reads TGTGCCAGCTATTCGGGGGACCCTAGGGGGGGTACGCAGTATTTT.

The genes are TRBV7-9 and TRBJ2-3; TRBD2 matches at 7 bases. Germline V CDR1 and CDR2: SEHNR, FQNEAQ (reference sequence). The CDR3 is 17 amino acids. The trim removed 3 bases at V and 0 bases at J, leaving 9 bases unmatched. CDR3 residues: CASSFGSRGYSTDTQYF. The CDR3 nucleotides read TGTGCCAGCAGCTTCGGTTCGCGGGGGTATAGCACAGATACGCAGTATTTT. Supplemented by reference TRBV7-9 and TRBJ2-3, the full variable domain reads DTGVSQNPRHKITKRGQNVTFRCDPISEHNRLYWYRQTLGQGPEFLTYFQNEAQLEKSRLLSDRFSAERPKGSFSTLEIQRTEQGDSAMYLCASSFGSRGYSTDTQYFGPGTRLTVL.